What follows describes a single T cell receptor beta chain. With 2 bases removed from V and 5 bases from J, the gap between germline ends came to 13 bases. Germline CDR1 SGHRS, CDR2 YFSETQ. The CDR3 has 14 residues. The data derive from a study of T cell changes during pregnancy in multiple sclerosis. Assay: immunoSEQ multiplex PCR; the TCRdb copy retains only in-frame clones and omits some. This sample has around 88,000 clones, with 85% to 95% found just once. Sequencing used peripheral blood, obtained in the first trimester of pregnancy. The chain has TRBV5-1 and TRBJ1-1; D might be TRBD1 (5 bases). The sequence came from a female donor with multiple sclerosis, enrolled in a pregnancy study. For the CDR3, the DNA is TGCGCCAGCAGCTTAGGGGAGGTGGGGACTGAAGCTTTCTTT. Translated: CASSLGEVGTEAFF.